The 25 T cell receptor beta chains below come from one sample, sequenced in a study of T cell changes during pregnancy in multiple sclerosis. Method: immunoSEQ multiplex PCR; TCRdb's copy keeps in-frame clones and lacks some. The data contain 25,000 to 35,000 clones, 90% to 95% of them seen just once; the ten biggest clones take up under 5%. Sample: peripheral blood, taken in the first trimester of pregnancy. The receptors come from a female donor in good health, enrolled as a control in a pregnancy study.

CDR3 region: CASSPLQGPAEAFF. The DNA of the CDR3 is TGTGCCAGCAGCCCCCTACAGGGGCCGGCTGAAGCTTTCTTT. The chain recombines TRBV7-8 with TRBJ1-1, with 7 bases that match TRBD1. The germline gives CDR1 SGHVS, CDR2 FQNEAQ. The CDR3 has 14 residues. Trimming at V came to 5 bases and at J to 6 bases, leaving 9 bases not matched to a gene.

This rearrangement joins TRBV29-1 to TRBJ1-1; no clear D gene. V lost 4 bases to trimming and J lost 1 base, with 7 bases between them. Germline V CDR1 and CDR2: SQVTM, ANQGSEA. This CDR3 is built from 12 residues. The CDR3, as DNA: TGCAGCGTTGGAGTACCGAACACTGAAGCTTTCTTT. It is translated as CSVGVPNTEAFF.

V gene TRBV27 combines with J gene TRBJ2-3; D gene ambiguous. Germline values: CDR1 MNHEY, CDR2 SMNVEV (reference sequence). The CDR3 covers 16 residues. V was trimmed by 7 bases and J by 5 bases, leaving 22 bases between them. CDR3 residues: CASTPRPQARVDTQYF. CDR3 nucleotides: TGTGCCAGCACCCCCCGACCCCAGGCCCGCGTAGATACGCAGTATTTT.

The DNA for the CDR3 is TGTGCCACCAGCAAACCGACAGGGGCAACCTACGAGCAGTACTTC. Its protein product is CATSKPTGATYEQYF. The chain combines TRBV15 with TRBJ2-7; 8 bases line up with TRBD1. The germline CDR1 and CDR2 sequences are LNHNV and YYDKDF (reference sequence). This CDR3 region has 15 residues. Germline trimming cut 4 bases from V and 2 bases from J; bases unmatched to any gene: 7.

The J gene is TRBJ1-2, the V gene TRBV6-1, with a weak D call TRBD1 (6 bases). Germline lookup yields CDR1 MNHNS and CDR2 SASEGT. With 6 bases removed from V and 6 bases from J, the gap between germline ends came to 17 bases. This CDR3 has 14 residues. The CDR3 DNA reads TGTGCCAGCAGAGTTGCCGGGACACTAGATGGCTACACCTTC. Its protein product is CASRVAGTLDGYTF.

This chain joins TRBV25-1 and TRBJ1-2; D may be TRBD1 (6 bases). The germline V gene encodes CDR1 MGHDK and CDR2 SYGVNS. Trimming stripped 4 bases from V and 4 bases from J, with 7 bases between. The CDR3 extends over 12 amino acids. DNA of the CDR3: TGTGCCAGCAGTGCACAGGGCTATGGCTACACCTTC. Protein sequence: CASSAQGYGYTF.

The rearrangement joins TRBV2 to TRBJ1-5, with 7 bases fitting TRBD1. This CDR3 is 13 amino acids long. Per germline, CDR1 SNHLY and CDR2 FYNNEI. After removal of 4 bases from V and 7 bases from J, the junction contained 4 bases not matched to a gene. CDR3 region: CASSAEGGQPQHF. The CDR3 coding sequence is TGTGCCAGCAGTGCCGAAGGGGGCCAGCCCCAGCATTTT.

The chain has TRBV4-1 and TRBJ2-7; TRBD2 might be the D (5 bases). CDR1 is MGHRA, CDR2 YSYEKL, per germline. CDR3 length equals 13 residues. V lost 4 bases, J lost 3 bases, and 10 bases lay in between. Here the CDR3 DNA reads TGCGCCAGCAGCCGGCCCGGGAACTACGAGCAGTACTTC. Residues: CASSRPGNYEQYF.

This chain links TRBV6-6 with TRBJ2-3; 11 bases are a match to TRBD2. V lost 6 bases to trimming and J lost 1 base; unmatched junction nucleotides: 3. The CDR3 sequence is 15 residues long. Germline V CDR1 and CDR2: MNHNY, SVGAGI (reference sequence). CDR3 DNA sequence: TGTGCCAGCAGCTCTAGCGGGGGGCGCACAGATACGCAGTATTTT. It codes for CASSSSGGRTDTQYF.

The chain links TRBV6-5 to TRBJ2-4, with TRBD2 matching over 7 bases. Trimming cost V 10 bases and J 2 bases; bases outside gene matches: 8. This CDR3 contains 14 residues. Germline CDR1 and CDR2: MNHEY and SVGAGI. Here the CDR3 DNA reads TGTGCCACCTCGATGGGGGGGACCAAAAACATTCAGTACTTC. Amino acid sequence: CATSMGGTKNIQYF.

The J gene is TRBJ2-1, the V gene TRBV6-4, with 7 bases lining up with TRBD2. The V and J ends lost 5 bases and 7 bases, in that order; junction bases with no gene match: 11. Germline CDR1 MRHNA, CDR2 SNTAGT. The CDR3 is made up of 15 amino acids. The DNA for the CDR3 is TGTGCCAGCAGTTCCGGGAGCGGGGAGATGAATGAGCAGTTCTTC. It is translated as CASSSGSGEMNEQFF.

This chain connects TRBV5-6 to TRBJ1-2, with D maybe TRBD1 (5 bases). CDR1 SGHDT and CDR2 YYEEEE come from the germline V gene. V was shortened by 1 base and J by 0 bases, with 13 bases between the two germline ends. This CDR3 contains 16 residues. The DNA of the CDR3 is TGTGCCAGCAGCTTGTCCCCGACAGACCCTAACTATGGCTACACCTTC. Encoded protein: CASSLSPTDPNYGYTF.

The J gene is TRBJ2-7, the V gene TRBV7-8, with a weak D call TRBD2 (5 bases). Germline V lookup: CDR1 SGHVS, CDR2 FQNEAQ. The CDR3 totals 13 residues. The V end was cut by 3 bases, the J end by 2 bases, with 8 bases between. CDR3 region: CASSLGRAYEQYF. The CDR3 nucleotides are TGTGCCAGCAGCTTGGGGAGAGCCTACGAGCAGTACTTC.

V and J are TRBV6-4 and TRBJ2-3; TRBD2 aligns across 12 bases. The V and J ends lost 4 bases and 4 bases, in that order; junction bases with no gene match: 6. CDR1 and CDR2 from the germline V gene are MRHNA and SNTAGT. The CDR3 is made up of 16 amino acids. The CDR3 loop reads CASSAALAGGPDTQYF. CDR3 in DNA: TGTGCCAGCAGTGCAGCACTAGCGGGAGGCCCAGATACGCAGTATTTT.

This chain joins TRBV7-6 and TRBJ1-1; possible D gene TRBD1, 5 bases. Germline CDR1 reads SGHVS; CDR2 reads FNYEAQ. The CDR3 has 15 amino acids. V shed 1 base and J shed 2 bases, with 11 bases lying between them. Here the CDR3 DNA reads TGTGCCAGCAGCTTAGTTGGGGCCACTAACACTGAAGCTTTCTTT. It is translated as CASSLVGATNTEAFF.

This rearrangement joins TRBV5-6 to TRBJ2-7, with 12 bases lining up with TRBD2. This CDR3 has 18 residues. V trimming: 3 bases; J trimming: 7 bases; junction bases outside the gene matches: 17. Germline values: CDR1 SGHDT, CDR2 YYEEEE. The CDR3 here is CASSSAVVGLAGSREQYF. The CDR3 DNA reads as TGTGCCAGCAGCTCCGCGGTTGTTGGACTAGCGGGGTCGAGGGAGCAGTACTTC.

This sequence joins TRBV7-2 and TRBJ1-2, with 7 bases identical to TRBD1. The junction had 6 bases not matched to a gene; V was cut back by 0 bases and J by 5 bases. CDR1 is SGHTA and CDR2 is FQGNSA in the germline V gene. This CDR3 has 15 amino acids. CDR3 protein: CASSLAGGGGYGYTF. The CDR3 DNA sequence: TGTGCCAGCAGCTTAGCCGGAGGGGGCGGGTATGGCTACACCTTC.

This chain joins TRBV27 and TRBJ2-2; 9 nucleotides align to TRBD2. Germline V CDR1 and CDR2: MNHEY, SMNVEV (reference sequence). The junction had 9 bases not matched to a gene; V was cut back by 6 bases and J by 4 bases. This CDR3 is 16 amino acids long. The CDR3 DNA reads TGTGCCAGCAGGGGGAGGGGCGGGAGGGCCACCGGGGAGCTGTTTTTT. This gives the protein CASRGRGGRATGELFF.

This chain links TRBV10-3 with TRBJ2-1; D may be TRBD2 (6 bases). Germline V lookup: CDR1 ENHRY, CDR2 SYGVKD. Trimming left V 0 bases short and J 9 bases short, with 12 bases between. This CDR3 is built from 14 residues. CDR3 sequence: CAISESKGGPEQFF. The CDR3 DNA reads as TGTGCCATCAGTGAGTCAAAAGGAGGGCCTGAGCAGTTCTTC.

This chain uses TRBV18 with TRBJ2-2; D is perhaps TRBD1 (6 bases). The V gene lost 3 bases and the J gene lost 0 bases, with 14 bases spanning the gap. Germline CDR1 and CDR2: KGHSH and LQKENI. This CDR3 region has 17 residues. The CDR3 DNA follows: TGTGCCAGCTCACCTAGGACAGTAAACGCGAACACCGGGGAGCTGTTTTTT. It is translated as CASSPRTVNANTGELFF. Variable domain in full (rest from reference TRBV18 and TRBJ2-2): NAGVMQNPRHLVRRRGQEARLRCSPMKGHSHVYWYRQLPEEGLKFMVYLQKENIIDESGMPKERFSAEFPKEGPSILRIQQVVRGDSAAYFCASSPRTVNANTGELFFGEGSRLTVL.

V is TRBV13 and J is TRBJ2-3; 11 positions agree with TRBD2. With 6 bases clipped from V and 4 bases from J, the junction kept 6 bases outside the gene matches. This CDR3 has 15 amino acids. Germline-derived CDR1 and CDR2 are PRHDT and FYEKMQ (reference sequence). The CDR3 is CASRIAGGVSDTQYF. The DNA for the CDR3 is TGTGCCAGCAGGATAGCGGGAGGGGTTTCAGATACGCAGTATTTT.

This clone was seen once. The junction does not match germline at one end; this may be a read error. J is TRBJ2-1 and V is TRBV7-7, with TRBD2 as a possible D gene (6 bases). CDR3 length: 15 amino acids. Germline V gene data show CDR1 as SSHAT and CDR2 as FNYEAQ (reference sequence). The CDR3 bases are TGTGCTAGCAGCTTAGTGTGGGGGGTGTACAATGAGCAGTTCTTC. This encodes CASSLVWGVYNEQFF.

J is TRBJ2-5 and V is TRBV7-6; the match to TRBD2 covers 7 bases. CDR3 length: 15 amino acids. V shed 5 bases and J 5 bases; nucleotides not matched to a gene: 11. In germline, CDR1 is SGHVS, CDR2 FNYEAQ. CDR3 region: CASSPETSSLETQYF. CDR3 nucleotide sequence: TGTGCCAGCAGCCCCGAGACTAGCTCGTTGGAGACCCAGTACTTC. Combining the CDR3 with reference TRBV7-6 and TRBJ2-5 gives the whole variable domain GAGVSQSPRYKVTKRGQDVALRCDPISGHVSLYWYRQALGQGPEFLTYFNYEAQQDKSGLPNDRFSAERPEGSISTLTIQRTEQRDSAMYRCASSPETSSLETQYFGPGTRLLVL.

This sequence joins TRBV19 and TRBJ1-4, with 9 bases fitting TRBD1. Germline loops: CDR1 LNHDA, CDR2 SQIVND (reference sequence). The CDR3 runs to 12 residues. The CDR3 spells CGWTGVGEKLFF. In DNA, the CDR3 is TGTGGCTGGACAGGGGTGGGCGAAAAACTGTTTTTT. The whole variable domain, remainder taken from reference TRBV19 and TRBJ1-4, is DGGITQSPKYLFRKEGQNVTLSCEQNLNHDAMYWYRQDPGQGLRLIYYSQIVNDFQKGDIAEGYSVSREKKESFPLTVTSAQKNPTAFYLCGWTGVGEKLFFGSGTQLSVL.

The chain uses TRBV19 and TRBJ2-7; TRBD2 might be the D (5 bases). The V and J ends lost 8 bases and 4 bases respectively, with 12 bases between them. The CDR3 has 12 amino acids. Per the germline V gene, CDR1 is LNHDA and CDR2 is SQIVND (reference sequence). The chain's CDR3 is CASSDSGYEQYF. The DNA for the CDR3 is TGTGCCAGTTCGGACTCAGGATACGAGCAGTACTTC.